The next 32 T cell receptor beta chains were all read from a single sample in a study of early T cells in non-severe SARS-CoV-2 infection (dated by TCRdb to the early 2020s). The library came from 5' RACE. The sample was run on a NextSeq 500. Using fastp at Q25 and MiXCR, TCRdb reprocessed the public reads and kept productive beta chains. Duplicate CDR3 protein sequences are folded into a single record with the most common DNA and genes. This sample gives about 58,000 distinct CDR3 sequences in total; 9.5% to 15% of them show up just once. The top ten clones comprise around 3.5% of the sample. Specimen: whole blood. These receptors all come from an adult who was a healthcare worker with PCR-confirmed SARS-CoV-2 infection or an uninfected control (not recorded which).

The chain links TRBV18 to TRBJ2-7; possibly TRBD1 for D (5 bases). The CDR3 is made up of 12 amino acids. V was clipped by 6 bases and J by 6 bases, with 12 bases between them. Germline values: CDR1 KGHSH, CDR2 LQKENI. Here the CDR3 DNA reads TGTGCCAGCTCGGACGACAGTAGCGAGCAGTACTTC. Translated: CASSDDSSEQYF. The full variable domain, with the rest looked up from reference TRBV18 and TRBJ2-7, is NAGVMQNPRHLVRRRGQEARLRCSPMKGHSHVYWYRQLPEEGLKFMVYLQKENIIDESGMPKERFSAEFPKEGPSILRIQQVVRGDSAAYFCASSDDSSEQYFGPGTRLTVT.

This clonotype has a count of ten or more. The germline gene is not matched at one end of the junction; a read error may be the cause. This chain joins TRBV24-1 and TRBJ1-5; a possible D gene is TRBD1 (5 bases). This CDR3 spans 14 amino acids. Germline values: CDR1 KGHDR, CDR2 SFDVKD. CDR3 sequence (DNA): TGTGCCACCAGTGATGCTGGGGGAAATCGGCCCCAGCATTTT. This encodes CATSDAGGNRPQHF.

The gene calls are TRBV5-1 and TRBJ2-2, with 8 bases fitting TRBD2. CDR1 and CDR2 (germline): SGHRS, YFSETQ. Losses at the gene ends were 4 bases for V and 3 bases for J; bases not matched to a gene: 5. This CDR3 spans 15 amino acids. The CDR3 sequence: CASSPTSGDTGELFF. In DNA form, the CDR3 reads TGCGCCAGCAGCCCAACTAGCGGCGACACCGGGGAGCTGTTTTTT.

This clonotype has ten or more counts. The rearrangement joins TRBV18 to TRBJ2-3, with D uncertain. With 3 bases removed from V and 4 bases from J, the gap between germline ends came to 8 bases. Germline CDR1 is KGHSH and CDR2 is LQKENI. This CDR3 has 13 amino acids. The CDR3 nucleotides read TGTGCCAGCTCACCCTCCCGGCCAGATACGCAGTATTTT. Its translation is CASSPSRPDTQYF.

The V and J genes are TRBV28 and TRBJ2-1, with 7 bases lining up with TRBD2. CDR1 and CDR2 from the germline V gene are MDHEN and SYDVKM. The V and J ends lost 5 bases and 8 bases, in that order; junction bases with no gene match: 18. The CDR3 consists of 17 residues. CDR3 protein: CASSPLASGDFSDEQFF. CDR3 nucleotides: TGTGCCAGCAGTCCCCTAGCCAGCGGGGACTTTTCGGATGAGCAGTTCTTC.

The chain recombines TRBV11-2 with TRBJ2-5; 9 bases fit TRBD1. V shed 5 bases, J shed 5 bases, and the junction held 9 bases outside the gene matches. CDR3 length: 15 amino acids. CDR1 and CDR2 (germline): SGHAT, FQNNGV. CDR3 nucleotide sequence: TGTGCCAGCAGCCCCATACAGGGGGCGCAGGAGACCCAGTACTTC. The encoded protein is CASSPIQGAQETQYF.

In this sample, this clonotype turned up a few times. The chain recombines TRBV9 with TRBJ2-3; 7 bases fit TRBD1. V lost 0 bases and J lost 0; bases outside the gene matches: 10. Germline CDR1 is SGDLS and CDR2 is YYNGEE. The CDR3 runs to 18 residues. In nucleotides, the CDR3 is TGTGCCAGCAGCGTAGGGGACAGTTTTCCCACTAGCACAGATACGCAGTATTTT. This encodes CASSVGDSFPTSTDTQYF.

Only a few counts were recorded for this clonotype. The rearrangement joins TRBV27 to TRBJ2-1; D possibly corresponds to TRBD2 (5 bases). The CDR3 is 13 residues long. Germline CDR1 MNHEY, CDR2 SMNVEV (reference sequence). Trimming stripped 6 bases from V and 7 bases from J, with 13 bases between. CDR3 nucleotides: TGTGCCAGCAGCCGAGGGTCGGGAAATGAGCAGTTCTTC. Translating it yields CASSRGSGNEQFF.

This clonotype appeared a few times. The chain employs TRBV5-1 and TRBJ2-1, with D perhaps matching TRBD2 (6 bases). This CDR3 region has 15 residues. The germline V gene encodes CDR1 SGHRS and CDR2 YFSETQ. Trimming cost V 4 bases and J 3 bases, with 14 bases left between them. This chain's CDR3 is CASSGSIADYNEQFF. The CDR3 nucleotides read TGCGCCAGCAGCGGGTCGATAGCGGACTACAATGAGCAGTTCTTC.

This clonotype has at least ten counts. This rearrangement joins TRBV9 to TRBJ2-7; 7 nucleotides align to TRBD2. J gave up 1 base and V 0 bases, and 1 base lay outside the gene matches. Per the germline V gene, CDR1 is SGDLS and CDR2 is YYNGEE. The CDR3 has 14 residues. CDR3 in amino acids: CASSVGGSSYEQYF. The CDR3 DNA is TGTGCCAGCAGCGTAGGCGGGAGTTCCTACGAGCAGTACTTC.

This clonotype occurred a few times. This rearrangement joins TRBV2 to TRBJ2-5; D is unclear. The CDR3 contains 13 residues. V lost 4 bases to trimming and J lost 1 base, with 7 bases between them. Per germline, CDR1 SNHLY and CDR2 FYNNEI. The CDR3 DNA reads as TGTGCCAGCAGTGCTAACTTCCAAGAGACCCAGTACTTC. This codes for CASSANFQETQYF.

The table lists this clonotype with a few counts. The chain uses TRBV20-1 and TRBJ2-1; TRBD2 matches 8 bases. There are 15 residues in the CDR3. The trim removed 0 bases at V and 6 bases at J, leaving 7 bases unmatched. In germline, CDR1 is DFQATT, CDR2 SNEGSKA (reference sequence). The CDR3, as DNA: TGCAGTGCTAGAGATGCAATAGCGGGGTCCAATGAGCAGTTCTTC. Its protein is CSARDAIAGSNEQFF.

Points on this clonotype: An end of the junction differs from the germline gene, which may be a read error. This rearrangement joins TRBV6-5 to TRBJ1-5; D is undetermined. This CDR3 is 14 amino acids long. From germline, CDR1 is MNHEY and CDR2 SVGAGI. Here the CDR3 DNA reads TGTGCCAGCAGTGAGCAGAGGAGCAATCAGCCCCAGAATTTT. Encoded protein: CASSEQRSNQPQNF.

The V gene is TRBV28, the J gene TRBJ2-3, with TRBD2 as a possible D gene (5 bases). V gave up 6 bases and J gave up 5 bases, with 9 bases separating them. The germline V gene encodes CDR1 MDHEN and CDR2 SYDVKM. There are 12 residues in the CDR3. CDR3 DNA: TGTGCCAGCAGCGGCGGGTTAGATACGCAGTATTTT. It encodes CASSGGLDTQYF.

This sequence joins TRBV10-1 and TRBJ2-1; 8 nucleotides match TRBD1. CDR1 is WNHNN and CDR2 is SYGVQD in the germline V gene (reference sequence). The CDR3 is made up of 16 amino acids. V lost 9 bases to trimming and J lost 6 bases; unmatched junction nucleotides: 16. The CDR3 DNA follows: TGCGCCAGAATCATCCCGGCAGGGGGCCCCGGCAATGAGCAGTTCTTC. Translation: CARIIPAGGPGNEQFF.

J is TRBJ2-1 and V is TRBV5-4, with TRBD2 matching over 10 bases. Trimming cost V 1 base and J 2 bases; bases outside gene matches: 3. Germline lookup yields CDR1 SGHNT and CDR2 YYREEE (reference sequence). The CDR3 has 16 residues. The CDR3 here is CASSLYTSGAYNEQFF. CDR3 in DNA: TGTGCCAGCAGCTTGTATACTAGCGGGGCCTACAATGAGCAGTTCTTC.

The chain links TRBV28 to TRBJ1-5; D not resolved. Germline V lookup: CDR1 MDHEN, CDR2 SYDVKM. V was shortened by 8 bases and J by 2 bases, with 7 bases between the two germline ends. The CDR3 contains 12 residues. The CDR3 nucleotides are TGTGCCAGCGTCTGGGGCAATCAGCCCCAGCATTTT. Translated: CASVWGNQPQHF.

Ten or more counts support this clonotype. The CDR3 DNA reads TGTGCCAGCAGCTTGGGACGCGGTCTAAGCACAGATACGCAGTATTTT. Translated, it gives CASSLGRGLSTDTQYF. V and J are TRBV11-2 and TRBJ2-3; D may match TRBD1 or TRBD2 (5 bases each). The V and J ends lost 3 bases and 0 bases respectively, with 13 bases between them. CDR3 size: 16 residues. Germline values: CDR1 SGHAT, CDR2 FQNNGV.

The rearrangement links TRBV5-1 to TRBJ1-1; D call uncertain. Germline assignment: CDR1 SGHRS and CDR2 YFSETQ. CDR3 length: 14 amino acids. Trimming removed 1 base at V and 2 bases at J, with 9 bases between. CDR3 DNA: TGCGCCAGCAGCTTGCAGCACGGAAACACTGAAGCTTTCTTT. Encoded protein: CASSLQHGNTEAFF.

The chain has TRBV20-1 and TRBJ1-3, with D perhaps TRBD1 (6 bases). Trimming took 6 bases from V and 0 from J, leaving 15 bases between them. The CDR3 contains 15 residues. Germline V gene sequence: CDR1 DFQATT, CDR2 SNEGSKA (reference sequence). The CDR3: CSARDKVISGNTIYF. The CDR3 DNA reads TGCAGTGCCAGGGACAAGGTGATCTCTGGAAACACCATATATTTT.

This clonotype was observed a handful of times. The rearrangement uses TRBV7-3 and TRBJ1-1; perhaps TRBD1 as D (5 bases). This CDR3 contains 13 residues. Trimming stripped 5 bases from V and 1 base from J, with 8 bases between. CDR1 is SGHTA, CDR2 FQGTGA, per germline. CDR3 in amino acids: CASSRTQNTEAFF. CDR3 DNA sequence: TGTGCCAGCAGCCGGACACAGAACACTGAAGCTTTCTTT.

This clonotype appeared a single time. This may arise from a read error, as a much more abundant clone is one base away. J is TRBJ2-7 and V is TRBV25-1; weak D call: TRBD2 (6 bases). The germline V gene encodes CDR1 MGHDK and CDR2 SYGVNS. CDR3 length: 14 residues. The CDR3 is CASSGGGTYYEQNF. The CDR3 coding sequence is TGTGCCAGCAGTGGTGGGGGGACTTACTACGAGCAGAACTTC.

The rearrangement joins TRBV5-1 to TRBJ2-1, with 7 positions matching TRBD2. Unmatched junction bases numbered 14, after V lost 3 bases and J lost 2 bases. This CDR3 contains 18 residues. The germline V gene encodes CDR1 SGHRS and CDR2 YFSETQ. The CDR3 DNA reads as TGCGCCAGCAGCTCCCGCAACCCTCTAGCGGACGCCTACAATGAGCAGTTCTTC. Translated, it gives CASSSRNPLADAYNEQFF.

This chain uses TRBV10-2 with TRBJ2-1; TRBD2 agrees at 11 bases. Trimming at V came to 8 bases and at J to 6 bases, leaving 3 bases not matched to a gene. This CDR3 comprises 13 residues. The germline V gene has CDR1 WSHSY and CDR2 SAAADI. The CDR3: CASGTSGFNEQFF. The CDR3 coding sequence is TGCGCCAGCGGGACTAGCGGTTTCAATGAGCAGTTCTTC.

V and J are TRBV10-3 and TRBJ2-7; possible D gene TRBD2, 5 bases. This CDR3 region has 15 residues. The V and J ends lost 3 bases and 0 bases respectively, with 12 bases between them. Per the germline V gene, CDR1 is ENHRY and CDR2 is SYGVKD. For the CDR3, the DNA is TGTGCCATCAGTGACCCGGACGGAGGCTCCTACGAGCAGTACTTC. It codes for CAISDPDGGSYEQYF.

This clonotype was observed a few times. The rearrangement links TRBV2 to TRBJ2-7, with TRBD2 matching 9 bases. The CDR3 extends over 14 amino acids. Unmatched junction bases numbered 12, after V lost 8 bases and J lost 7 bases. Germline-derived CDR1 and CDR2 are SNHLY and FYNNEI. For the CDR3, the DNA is TGTGCCAGCCTATCTAGGACTAGCGTCGGGGAGCAGTACTTC. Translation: CASLSRTSVGEQYF.

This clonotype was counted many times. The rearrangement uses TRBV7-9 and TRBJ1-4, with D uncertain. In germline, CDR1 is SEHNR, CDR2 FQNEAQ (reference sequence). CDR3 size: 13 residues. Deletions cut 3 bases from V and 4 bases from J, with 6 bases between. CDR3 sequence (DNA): TGTGCCAGCAGCTTTACGGGTAATGAAAAACTGTTTTTT. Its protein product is CASSFTGNEKLFF.

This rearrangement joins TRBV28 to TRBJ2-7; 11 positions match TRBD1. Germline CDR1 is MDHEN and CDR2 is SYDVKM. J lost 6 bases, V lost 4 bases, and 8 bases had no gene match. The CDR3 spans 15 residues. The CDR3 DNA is TGTGCCAGCAGTTACACCGGGACAGGGGGTGGCGAGCAGTACTTC. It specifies CASSYTGTGGGEQYF.

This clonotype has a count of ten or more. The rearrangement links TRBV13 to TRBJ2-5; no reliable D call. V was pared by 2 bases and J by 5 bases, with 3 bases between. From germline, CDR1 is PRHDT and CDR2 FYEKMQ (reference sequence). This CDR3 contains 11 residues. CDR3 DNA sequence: TGTGCCAGCAGCTTATTTGAGACCCAGTACTTC. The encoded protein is CASSLFETQYF.

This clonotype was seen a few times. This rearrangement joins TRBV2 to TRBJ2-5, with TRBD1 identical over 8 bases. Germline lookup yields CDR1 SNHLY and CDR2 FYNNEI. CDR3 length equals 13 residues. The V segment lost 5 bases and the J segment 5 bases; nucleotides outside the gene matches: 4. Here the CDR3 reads CASSSGGGETQYF. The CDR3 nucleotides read TGTGCCAGCAGTTCAGGGGGCGGCGAGACCCAGTACTTC.

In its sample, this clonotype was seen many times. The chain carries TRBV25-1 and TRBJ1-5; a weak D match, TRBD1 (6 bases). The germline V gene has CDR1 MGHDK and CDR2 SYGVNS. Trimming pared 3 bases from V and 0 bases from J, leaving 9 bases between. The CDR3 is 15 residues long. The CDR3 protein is CASSEGALSNQPQHF. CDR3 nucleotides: TGTGCCAGCAGTGAGGGGGCGCTTAGCAATCAGCCCCAGCATTTT.

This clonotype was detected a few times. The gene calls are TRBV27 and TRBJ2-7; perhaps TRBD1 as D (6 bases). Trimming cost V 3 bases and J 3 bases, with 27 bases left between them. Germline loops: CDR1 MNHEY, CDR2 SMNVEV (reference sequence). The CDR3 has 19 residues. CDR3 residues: CASSFRAGRGVPSYYEQYF. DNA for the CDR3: TGTGCCAGCAGTTTCCGGGCGGGCAGGGGCGTCCCATCATACTACGAGCAGTACTTC.